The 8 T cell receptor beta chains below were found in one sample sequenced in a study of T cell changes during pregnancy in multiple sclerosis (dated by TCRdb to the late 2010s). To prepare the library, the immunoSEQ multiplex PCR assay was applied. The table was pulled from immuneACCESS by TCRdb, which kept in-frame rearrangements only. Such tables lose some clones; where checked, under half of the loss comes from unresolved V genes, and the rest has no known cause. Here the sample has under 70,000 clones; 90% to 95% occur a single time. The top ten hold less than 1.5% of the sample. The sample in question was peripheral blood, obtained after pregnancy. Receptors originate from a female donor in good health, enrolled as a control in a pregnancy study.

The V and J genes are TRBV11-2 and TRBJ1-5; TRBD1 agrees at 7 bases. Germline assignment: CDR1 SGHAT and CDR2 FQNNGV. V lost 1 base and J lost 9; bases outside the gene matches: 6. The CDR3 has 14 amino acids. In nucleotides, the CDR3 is TGTGCCAGCAGCTTAGCGACAGGGAATTGGCCCCAGCATTTT. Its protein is CASSLATGNWPQHF.

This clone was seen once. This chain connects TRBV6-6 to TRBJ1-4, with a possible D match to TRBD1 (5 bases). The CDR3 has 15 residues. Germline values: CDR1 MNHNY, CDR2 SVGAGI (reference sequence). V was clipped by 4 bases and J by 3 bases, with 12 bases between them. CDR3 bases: TGTGCCAGCAGTTCCGGGGGTCTTGCTAATGAAAAACTGTTTTTT. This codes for CASSSGGLANEKLFF.

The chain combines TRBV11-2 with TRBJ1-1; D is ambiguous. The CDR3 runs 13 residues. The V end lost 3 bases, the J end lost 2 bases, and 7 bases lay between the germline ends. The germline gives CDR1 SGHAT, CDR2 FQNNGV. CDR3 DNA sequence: TGTGCCAGCAGCTTCTCCAGAAACACTGAAGCTTTCTTT. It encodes CASSFSRNTEAFF.

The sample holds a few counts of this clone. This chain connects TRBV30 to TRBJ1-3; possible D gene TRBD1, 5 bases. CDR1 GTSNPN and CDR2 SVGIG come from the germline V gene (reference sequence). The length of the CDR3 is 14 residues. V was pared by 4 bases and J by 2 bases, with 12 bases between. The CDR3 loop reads CAWTFGGTGNTIYF. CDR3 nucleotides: TGTGCCTGGACCTTCGGGGGTACTGGAAACACCATATATTTT.

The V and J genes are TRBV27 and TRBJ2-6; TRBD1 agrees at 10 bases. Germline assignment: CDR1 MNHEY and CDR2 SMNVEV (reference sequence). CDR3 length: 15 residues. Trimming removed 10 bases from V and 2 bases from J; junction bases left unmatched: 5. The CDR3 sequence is CATRQGATGANVLTF. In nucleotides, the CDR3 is TGTGCCACCCGACAGGGGGCGACTGGGGCCAACGTCCTGACTTTC.

The chain's CDR3 is CASSIEPVGRFNYGYTF. CDR3 coding DNA: TGTGCCAGCAGCATAGAACCCGTAGGGAGATTTAACTATGGCTACACCTTC. The V call is TRBV7-6, the J call TRBJ1-2; D remains unclear. V dropped 5 bases and J dropped 1 base, with 20 bases sitting between them. This CDR3 has 17 residues. Germline V gene data show CDR1 as SGHVS and CDR2 as FNYEAQ.

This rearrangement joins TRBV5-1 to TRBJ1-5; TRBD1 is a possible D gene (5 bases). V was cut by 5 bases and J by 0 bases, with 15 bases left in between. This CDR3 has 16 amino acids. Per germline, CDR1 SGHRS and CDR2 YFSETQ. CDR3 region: CASRGQGNLSNQPQHF. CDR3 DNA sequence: TGCGCCAGCAGGGGGCAGGGCAACCTTAGCAATCAGCCCCAGCATTTT.

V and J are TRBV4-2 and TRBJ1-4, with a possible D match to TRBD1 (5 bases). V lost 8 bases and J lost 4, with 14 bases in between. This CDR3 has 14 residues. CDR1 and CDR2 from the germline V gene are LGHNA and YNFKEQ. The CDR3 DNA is TGTGCCAGCGCCGCCGGGGGGGGTAATGAAAAACTGTTTTTT. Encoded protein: CASAAGGGNEKLFF.